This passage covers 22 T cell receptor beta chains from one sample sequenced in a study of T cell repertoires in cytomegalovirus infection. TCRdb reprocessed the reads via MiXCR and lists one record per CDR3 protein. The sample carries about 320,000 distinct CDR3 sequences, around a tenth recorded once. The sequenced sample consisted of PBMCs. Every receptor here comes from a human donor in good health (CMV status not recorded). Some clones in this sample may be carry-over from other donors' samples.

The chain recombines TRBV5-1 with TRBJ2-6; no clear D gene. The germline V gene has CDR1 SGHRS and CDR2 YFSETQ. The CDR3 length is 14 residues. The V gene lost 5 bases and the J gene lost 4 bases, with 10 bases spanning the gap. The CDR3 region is CASRDRSGANVLTF. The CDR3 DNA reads TGCGCCAGCAGAGATAGGAGCGGGGCCAACGTCCTGACTTTC. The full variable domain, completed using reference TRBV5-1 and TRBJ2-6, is KAGVTQTPRYLIKTRGQQVTLSCSPISGHRSVSWYQQTPGQGLQFLFEYFSETQRNKGNFPGRFSGRQFSNSRSEMNVSTLELGDSALYLCASRDRSGANVLTFGAGSRLTVL.

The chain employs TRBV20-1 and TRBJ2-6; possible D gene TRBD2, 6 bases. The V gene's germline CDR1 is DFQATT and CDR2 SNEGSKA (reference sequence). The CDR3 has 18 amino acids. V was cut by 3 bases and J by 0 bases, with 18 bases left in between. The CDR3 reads CSASRFGRRGSGANVLTF. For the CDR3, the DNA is TGCAGTGCTAGTCGTTTCGGAAGGAGGGGCTCTGGGGCCAACGTCCTGACTTTC.

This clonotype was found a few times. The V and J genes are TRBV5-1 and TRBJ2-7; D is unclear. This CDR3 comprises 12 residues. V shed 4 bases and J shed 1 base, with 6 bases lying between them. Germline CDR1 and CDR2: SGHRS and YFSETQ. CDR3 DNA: TGCGCCAGCAGCGCGGCGTCCTACGAGCAGTACTTC. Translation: CASSAASYEQYF.

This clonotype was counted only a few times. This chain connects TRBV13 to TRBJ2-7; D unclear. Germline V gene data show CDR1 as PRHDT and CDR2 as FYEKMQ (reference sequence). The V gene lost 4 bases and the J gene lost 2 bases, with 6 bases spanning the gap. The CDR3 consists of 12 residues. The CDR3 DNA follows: TGTGCCAGCAGCTACAGAACCTACGAGCAGTACTTC. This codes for CASSYRTYEQYF.

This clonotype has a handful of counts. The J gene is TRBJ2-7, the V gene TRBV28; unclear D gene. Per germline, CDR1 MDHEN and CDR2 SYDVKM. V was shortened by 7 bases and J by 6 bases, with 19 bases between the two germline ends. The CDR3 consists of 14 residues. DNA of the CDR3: TGTGCCAGCACGACGGTTAAGGCCCCCTCCGAGCAGTACTTC. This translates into CASTTVKAPSEQYF. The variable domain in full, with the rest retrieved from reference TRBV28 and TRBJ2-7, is DVKVTQSSRYLVKRTGEKVFLECVQDMDHENMFWYRQDPGLGLRLIYFSYDVKMKEKGDIPEGYSVSREKKERFSLILESASTNQTSMYLCASTTVKAPSEQYFGPGTRLTVT.

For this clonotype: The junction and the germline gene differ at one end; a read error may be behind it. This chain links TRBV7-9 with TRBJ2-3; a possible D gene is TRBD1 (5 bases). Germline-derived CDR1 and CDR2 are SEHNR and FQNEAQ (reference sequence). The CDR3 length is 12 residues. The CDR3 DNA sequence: TGTGCCAGCAGCTTGGGGCCCTCGGCGCAGAATTTT. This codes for CASSLGPSAQNF.

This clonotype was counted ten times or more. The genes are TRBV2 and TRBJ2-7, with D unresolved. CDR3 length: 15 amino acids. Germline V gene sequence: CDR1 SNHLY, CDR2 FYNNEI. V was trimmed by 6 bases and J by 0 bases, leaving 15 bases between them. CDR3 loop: CASRARLASSYEQYF. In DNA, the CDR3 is TGTGCCAGCAGGGCTCGACTGGCAAGCTCCTACGAGCAGTACTTC.

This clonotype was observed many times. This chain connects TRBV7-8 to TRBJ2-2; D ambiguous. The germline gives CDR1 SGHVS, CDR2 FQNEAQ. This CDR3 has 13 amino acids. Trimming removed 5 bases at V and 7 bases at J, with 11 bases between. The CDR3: CASSASQVGELFF. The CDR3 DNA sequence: TGTGCCAGCAGCGCCAGTCAGGTCGGGGAGCTGTTTTTT.

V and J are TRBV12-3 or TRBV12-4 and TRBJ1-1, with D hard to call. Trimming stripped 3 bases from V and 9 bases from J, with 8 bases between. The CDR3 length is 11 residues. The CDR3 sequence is CASSFGWKAFF. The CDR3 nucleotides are TGTGCCAGCAGTTTCGGGTGGAAAGCTTTCTTT.

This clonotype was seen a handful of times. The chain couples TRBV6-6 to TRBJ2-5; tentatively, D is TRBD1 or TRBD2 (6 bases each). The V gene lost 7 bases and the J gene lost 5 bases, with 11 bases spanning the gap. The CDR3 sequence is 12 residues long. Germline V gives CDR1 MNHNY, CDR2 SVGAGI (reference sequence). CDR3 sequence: CASNRGGETQYF. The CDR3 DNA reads TGTGCCAGCAACCGAGGGGGGGAGACCCAGTACTTC.

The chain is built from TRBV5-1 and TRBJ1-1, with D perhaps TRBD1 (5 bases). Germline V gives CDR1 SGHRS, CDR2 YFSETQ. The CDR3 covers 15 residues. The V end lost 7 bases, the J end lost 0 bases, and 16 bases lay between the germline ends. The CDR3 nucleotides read TGCGCCAGCGCCCCAGGGAGGGTAGTGAACACTGAAGCTTTCTTT. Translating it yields CASAPGRVVNTEAFF.

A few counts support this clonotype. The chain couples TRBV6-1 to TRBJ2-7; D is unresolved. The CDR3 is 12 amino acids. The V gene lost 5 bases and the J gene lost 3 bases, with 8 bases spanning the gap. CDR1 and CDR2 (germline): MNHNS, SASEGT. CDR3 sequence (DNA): TGTGCCAGCAGTTACACCTACTACGAGCAGTACTTC. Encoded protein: CASSYTYYEQYF.

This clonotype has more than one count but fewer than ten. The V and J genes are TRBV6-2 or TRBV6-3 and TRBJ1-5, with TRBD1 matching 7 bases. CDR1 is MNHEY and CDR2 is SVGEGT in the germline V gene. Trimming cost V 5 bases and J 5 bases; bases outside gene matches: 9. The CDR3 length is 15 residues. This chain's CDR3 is CASSRYTGAHQPQHF. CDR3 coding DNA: TGTGCCAGCAGTCGATATACAGGGGCCCATCAGCCCCAGCATTTT.

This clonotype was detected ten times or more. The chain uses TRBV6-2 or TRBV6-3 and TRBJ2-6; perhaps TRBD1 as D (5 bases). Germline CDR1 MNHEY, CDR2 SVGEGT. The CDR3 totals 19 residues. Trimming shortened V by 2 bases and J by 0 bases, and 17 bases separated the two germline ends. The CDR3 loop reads CASSYRRGRTSSGANVLTF. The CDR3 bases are TGTGCCAGCAGTTACCGTCGAGGCAGGACAAGCTCTGGGGCCAACGTCCTGACTTTC.

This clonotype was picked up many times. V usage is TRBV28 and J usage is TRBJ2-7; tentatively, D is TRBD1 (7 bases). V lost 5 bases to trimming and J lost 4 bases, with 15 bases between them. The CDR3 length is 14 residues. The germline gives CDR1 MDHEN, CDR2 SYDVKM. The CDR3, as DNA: TGTGCCAGCAGTGGGGGGACAGTGTTTTACGAGCAGTACTTC. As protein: CASSGGTVFYEQYF.

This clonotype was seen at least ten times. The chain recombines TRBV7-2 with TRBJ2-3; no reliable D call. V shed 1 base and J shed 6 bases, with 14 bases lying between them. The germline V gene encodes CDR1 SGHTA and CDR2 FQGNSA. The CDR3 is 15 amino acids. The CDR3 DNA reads TGTGCCAGCAGCTTAGGTTCGTTTGGTGGCGATACGCAGTATTTT. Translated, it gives CASSLGSFGGDTQYF.

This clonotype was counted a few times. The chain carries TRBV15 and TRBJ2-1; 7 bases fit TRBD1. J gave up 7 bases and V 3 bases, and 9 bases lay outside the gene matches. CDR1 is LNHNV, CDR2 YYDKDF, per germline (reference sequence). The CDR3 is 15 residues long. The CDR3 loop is CATSRTGTADNEQFF. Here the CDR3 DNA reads TGTGCCACCAGCAGGACCGGGACAGCGGATAATGAGCAGTTCTTC.

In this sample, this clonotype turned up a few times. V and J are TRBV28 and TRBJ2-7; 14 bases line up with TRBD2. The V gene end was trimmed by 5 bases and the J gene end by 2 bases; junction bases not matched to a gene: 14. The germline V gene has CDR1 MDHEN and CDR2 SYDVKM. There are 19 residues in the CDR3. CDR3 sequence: CASSGQTSGRALSPYEQYF. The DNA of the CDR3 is TGTGCCAGCAGTGGTCAGACTAGCGGGAGGGCCCTCTCTCCCTACGAGCAGTACTTC.

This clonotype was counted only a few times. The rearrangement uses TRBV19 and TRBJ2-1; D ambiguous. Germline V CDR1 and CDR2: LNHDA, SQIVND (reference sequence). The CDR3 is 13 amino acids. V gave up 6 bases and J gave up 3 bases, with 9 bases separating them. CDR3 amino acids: CASRLGSYNEQFF. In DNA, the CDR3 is TGTGCCAGTAGGTTGGGAAGCTACAATGAGCAGTTCTTC.

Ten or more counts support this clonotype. The CDR3 region is CASSLTSRTGTAPLHF. The CDR3 nucleotides are TGTGCCAGCAGCTTGACCTCCCGGACAGGGACGGCACCCCTCCACTTT. The genes are TRBV7-2 and TRBJ1-6; TRBD1 agrees at 8 bases. Germline trimming cut 3 bases from V and 11 bases from J; bases unmatched to any gene: 12. Looked up from germline, CDR1 is SGHTA and CDR2 is FQGNSA. This CDR3 spans 16 amino acids.

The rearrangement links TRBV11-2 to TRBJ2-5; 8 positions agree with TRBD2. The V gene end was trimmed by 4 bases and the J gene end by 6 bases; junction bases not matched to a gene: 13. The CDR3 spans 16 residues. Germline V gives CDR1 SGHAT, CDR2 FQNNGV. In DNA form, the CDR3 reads TGTGCCAGCAGCTCGGGACTAGGAGCTGTCGGGAAGACCCAGTACTTC. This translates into CASSSGLGAVGKTQYF.

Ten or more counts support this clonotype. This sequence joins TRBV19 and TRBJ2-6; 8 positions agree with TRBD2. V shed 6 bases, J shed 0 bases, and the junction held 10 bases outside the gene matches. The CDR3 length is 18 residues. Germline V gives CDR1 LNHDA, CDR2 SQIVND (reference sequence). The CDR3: CASSARGGKISGANVLTF. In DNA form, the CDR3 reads TGTGCCAGTAGCGCCCGGGGGGGGAAGATCTCTGGGGCCAACGTCCTGACTTTC.